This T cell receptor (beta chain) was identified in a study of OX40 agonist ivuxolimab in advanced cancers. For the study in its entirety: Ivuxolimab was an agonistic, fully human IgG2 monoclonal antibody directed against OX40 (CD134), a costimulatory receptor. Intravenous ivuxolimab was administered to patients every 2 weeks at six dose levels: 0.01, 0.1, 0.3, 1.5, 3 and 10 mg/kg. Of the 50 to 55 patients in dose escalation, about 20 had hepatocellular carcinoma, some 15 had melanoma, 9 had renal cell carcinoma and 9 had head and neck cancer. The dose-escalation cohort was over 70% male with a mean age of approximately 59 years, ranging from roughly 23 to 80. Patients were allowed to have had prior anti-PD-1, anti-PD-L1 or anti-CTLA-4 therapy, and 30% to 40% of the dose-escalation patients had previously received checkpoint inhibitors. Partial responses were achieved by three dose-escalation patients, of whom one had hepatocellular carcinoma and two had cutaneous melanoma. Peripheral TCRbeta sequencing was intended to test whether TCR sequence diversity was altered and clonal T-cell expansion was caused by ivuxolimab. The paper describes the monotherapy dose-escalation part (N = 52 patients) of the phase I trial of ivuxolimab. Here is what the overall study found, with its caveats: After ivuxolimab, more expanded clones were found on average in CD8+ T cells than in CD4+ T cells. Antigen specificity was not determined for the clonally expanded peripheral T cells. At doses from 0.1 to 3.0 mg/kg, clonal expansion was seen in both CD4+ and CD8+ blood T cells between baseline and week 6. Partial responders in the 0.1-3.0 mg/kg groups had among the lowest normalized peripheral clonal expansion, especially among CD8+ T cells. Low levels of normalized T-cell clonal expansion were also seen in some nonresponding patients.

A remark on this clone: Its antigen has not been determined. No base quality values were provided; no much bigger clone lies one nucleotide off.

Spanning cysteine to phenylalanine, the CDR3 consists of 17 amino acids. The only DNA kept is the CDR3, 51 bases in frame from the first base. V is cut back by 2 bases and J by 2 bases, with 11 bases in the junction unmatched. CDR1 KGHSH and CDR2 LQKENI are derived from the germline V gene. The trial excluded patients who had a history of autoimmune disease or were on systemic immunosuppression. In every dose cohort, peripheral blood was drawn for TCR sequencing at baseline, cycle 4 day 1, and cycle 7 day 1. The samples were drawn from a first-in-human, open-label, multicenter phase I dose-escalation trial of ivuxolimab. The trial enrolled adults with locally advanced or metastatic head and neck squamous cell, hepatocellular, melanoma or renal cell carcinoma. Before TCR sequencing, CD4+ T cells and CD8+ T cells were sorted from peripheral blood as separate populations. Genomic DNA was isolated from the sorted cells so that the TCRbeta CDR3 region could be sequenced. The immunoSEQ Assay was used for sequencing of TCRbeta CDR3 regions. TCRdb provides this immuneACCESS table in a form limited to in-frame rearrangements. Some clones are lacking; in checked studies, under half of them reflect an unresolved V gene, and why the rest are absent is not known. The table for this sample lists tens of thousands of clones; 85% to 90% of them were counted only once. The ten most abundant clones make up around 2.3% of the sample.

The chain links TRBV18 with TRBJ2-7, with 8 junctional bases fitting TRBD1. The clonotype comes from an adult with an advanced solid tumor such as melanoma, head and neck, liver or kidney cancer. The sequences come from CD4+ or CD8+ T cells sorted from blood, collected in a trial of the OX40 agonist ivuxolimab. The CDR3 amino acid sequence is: CASSPKNGGQVAYEQYF. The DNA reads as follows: TGTGCCAGCTCACCAAAGAACGGGGGACAGGTAGCCTACGAGCAGTACTTC. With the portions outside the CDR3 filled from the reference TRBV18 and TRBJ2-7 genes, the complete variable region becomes NAGVMQNPRHLVRRRGQEARLRCSPMKGHSHVYWYRQLPEEGLKFMVYLQKENIIDESGMPKERFSAEFPKEGPSILRIQQVVRGDSAAYFCASSPKNGGQVAYEQYFGPGTRLTVT.